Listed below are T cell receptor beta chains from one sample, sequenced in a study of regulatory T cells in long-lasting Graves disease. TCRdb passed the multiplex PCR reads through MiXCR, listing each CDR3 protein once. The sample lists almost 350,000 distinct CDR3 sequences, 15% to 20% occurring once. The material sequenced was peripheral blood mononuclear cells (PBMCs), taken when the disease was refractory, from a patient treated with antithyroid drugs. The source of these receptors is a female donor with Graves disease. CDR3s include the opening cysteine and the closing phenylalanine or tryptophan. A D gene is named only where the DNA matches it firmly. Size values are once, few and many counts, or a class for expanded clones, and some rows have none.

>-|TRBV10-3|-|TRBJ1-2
CAISDKFQDGYTF
TGTGCCATCAGCGACAAGTTTCAGGATGGCTACACCTTC
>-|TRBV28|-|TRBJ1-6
CASSTGGENSPLHF
TGTGCCAGCAGTACGGGGGGGGAGAATTCACCCCTCCACTTT
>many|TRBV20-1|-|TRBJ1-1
CSARAPRRGGTEAFF
TGCAGTGCTAGAGCCCCCCGGAGGGGTGGGACTGAAGCTTTCTTT
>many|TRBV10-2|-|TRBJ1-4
CASSERTETNEKLFF
TGCGCCAGCAGTGAACGGACAGAAACTAATGAAAAACTGTTTTTT
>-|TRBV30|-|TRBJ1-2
CAWAPPRGLGANYGYTF
TGTGCCTGGGCCCCACCTCGGGGGCTGGGAGCTAACTATGGCTACACCTTC
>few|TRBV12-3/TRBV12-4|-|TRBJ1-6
CASKSSSYNSPLHF
TGTGCCAGCAAAAGCAGCTCCTATAATTCACCCCTCCACTTT
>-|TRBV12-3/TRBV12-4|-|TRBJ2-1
CASSFEFSYNEQFF
TGTGCCAGCAGTTTCGAATTCTCCTACAATGAGCAGTTCTTT
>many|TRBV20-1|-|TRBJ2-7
CSASDHYEQYF
TGCAGTGCTAGTGACCACTACGAGCAGTACTTC
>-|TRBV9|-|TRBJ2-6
CASSGRGVSSGANVLTF
TGTGCCAGCAGCGGAAGAGGGGTTAGCTCTGGGGCCAACGTCCTGACTTTC
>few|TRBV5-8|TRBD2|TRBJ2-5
CASSLARTSGGGETQYF
TGTGCCAGCAGCTTGGCCCGCACTAGCGGGGGAGGGGAGACCCAGTACTTC
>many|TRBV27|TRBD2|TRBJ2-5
CASTGRGVRETQYF
TGTGCCAGCACCGGGCGGGGGGTGAGAGAGACCCAGTACTTC
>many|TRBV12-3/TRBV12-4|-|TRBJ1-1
CATLKQGFMNTEAFF
TGTGCCACCCTTAAGCAGGGGTTCATGAACACTGAAGCTTTCTTT
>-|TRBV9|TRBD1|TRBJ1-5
CASSAGDSLNQPQHF
TGTGCCAGCAGCGCGGGGGACAGCCTCAATCAGCCCCAGCATTTT
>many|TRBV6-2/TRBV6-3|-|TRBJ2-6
CASSYSIDSGKGANVLTF
TGTGCCAGCAGTTACTCGATCGATTCGGGAAAGGGGGCCAACGTCCTGACTTTC